This section outlines one T cell receptor (beta chain) sequence together with its context. Data came from immunoSEQ multiplex PCR; TCRdb stores just in-frame clones and leaves some out. The sample has over a million clones, roughly 96% seen once; the top ten hold roughly 1.2%. These data come from a study of shared clonotypes between healthy human individuals. V dropped 6 bases and J dropped 6 bases, with 15 bases sitting between them. The CDR3 is made up of 14 amino acids. Germline V lookup: CDR1 SNHLY, CDR2 FYNNEI. The TCR sequence derives from a man aged 25-45 years in good health. The V call is TRBV2, the J call TRBJ1-5; tentative D call: TRBD1 (5 bases). Sequencing was carried out using naive CD4+ T cells sorted from blood. Subset reported: CD45RA+ positively selected. For the CDR3, the DNA is TGTGCCAGCAGCGTGGGATCTAGGGGTCAGCCCCAGCATTTT. This gives the protein CASSVGSRGQPQHF.